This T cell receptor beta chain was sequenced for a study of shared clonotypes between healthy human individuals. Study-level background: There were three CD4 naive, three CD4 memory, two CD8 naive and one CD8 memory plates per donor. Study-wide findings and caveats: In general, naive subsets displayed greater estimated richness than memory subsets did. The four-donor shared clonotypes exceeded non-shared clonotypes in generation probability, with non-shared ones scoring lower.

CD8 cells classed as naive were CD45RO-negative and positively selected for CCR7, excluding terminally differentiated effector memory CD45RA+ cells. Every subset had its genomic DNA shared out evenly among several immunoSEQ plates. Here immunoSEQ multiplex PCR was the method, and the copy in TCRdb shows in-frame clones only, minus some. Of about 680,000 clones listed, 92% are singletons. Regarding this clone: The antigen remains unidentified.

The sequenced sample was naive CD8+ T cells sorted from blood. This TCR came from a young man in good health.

The chain's CDR3 is CASSQGDGFYEQYF. The CDR3 bases are TGCGCCAGCAGCCAAGGGGATGGGTTCTACGAGCAGTACTTC. This sequence joins TRBV4-1 and TRBJ2-7, with no clear D. Per germline, CDR1 MGHRA and CDR2 YSYEKL. This CDR3 has 14 amino acids. Trimming cost V 1 base and J 3 bases, with 10 bases left between them.